The clone carrying this T cell receptor (beta chain) was detected only a few times. What it binds is unknown. V lost 8 bases and J 2 bases, leaving 17 bases between the germline ends. Looked up from germline, CDR1 is MGHRA and CDR2 is YSYEKL. The CDR3 has 15 amino acids. The sample belongs to a study of regulatory T cells in long-lasting Graves disease. The study, taken as a whole, reports: Newly diagnosed patients shared more than 750 public clonotypes; persistent patients shared some 2,600.

Time point given: newly diagnosed GD, antithyroid drugs for less than 3 months. Preparation of the TCR library used RNA extracted from PBMCs. Library construction for TCR beta used iRepertoire HTBI primers and Arm-PCR of CDR3 regions. TCRdb re-analysed the multiplex PCR reads in MiXCR, keeping a single row per CDR3 protein. The data hold almost 450,000 distinct CDR3 sequences, with roughly 15% observed a single time. Separately, the same data were catalogued under a study of T cells in Graves' hyperthyroidism and ophthalmopathy.

Sequences were derived from peripheral blood mononuclear cells (PBMCs), sampled at new diagnosis, from a patient treated with antithyroid drugs. This receptor was obtained from a woman aged 25 to 39 with Graves disease. V is TRBV4-1 and J is TRBJ2-3, with D possibly TRBD1 on 5 matching bases. CDR3 protein: CASRPADISTDTQYF. In DNA form, the CDR3 reads TGCGCCAGCCGACCCGCGGACATCTCCACAGATACGCAGTATTTT.